The following is a T cell receptor (beta chain) sequence with its context. As yet, its antigen is unknown. A universal primer binding site was introduced by template switching. The final cDNA contained unique molecular identifiers. Using its own MiXCR run on the 5' RACE reads, TCRdb lists one record per CDR3 protein. The sample lists 700,000 to 950,000 distinct CDR3 sequences, roughly an eighth occurring once. This sample stems from a study of identical twins. Broader study findings: Insertions ran lower in abundant cord blood beta clonotypes, though not in memory repertoires.

Healthy Caucasian donors formed the entire cohort. Trimming cost V 0 bases and J 6 bases, with 12 bases left between them. CDR1 SGHRS and CDR2 YFSETQ come from the germline V gene. The CDR3 has 15 residues. This sample also appeared in a second study, on yellow fever vaccine responses in identical twins.

Sequences were obtained from PBMCs. The clonotype originates from a woman aged 18-30 years in good health. The chain has TRBV5-1 and TRBJ1-4; maybe TRBD1 (5 bases). In DNA, the CDR3 is TGCGCCAGCAGCTTGGGCGGCAGGGTGGATGAAAAACTGTTTTTT. It is translated as CASSLGGRVDEKLFF.